The 28 T cell receptor beta chains presented below share a single source sample, sequenced in a study of identical twins. TCRdb fed the 5' RACE reads into MiXCR, producing one record per CDR3 protein. The data contain some 460,000 distinct CDR3 sequences, approximately 15% of them singletons. In addition, the sample was reused for a study of yellow fever vaccine responses in identical twins.

The material sequenced was CD4+ T cells sorted from blood. The receptors here all came from a woman under 30 in good health.

This chain joins TRBV27 and TRBJ2-3; no clear D. V gave up 8 bases and J gave up 7 bases, with 19 bases separating them. The CDR3 is 14 residues long. Germline CDR1 MNHEY, CDR2 SMNVEV (reference sequence). The CDR3 loop reads CASAVIGGFYTQYF. CDR3 nucleotides: TGTGCCAGCGCCGTGATAGGTGGCTTTTATACGCAGTATTTT.

This clonotype was counted between two and nine times. V gene TRBV4-3 combines with J gene TRBJ2-7; D possibly corresponds to TRBD2 (5 bases). The V gene's germline CDR1 is LGHNA and CDR2 YSLEER. V lost 0 bases and J 3 bases, leaving 6 bases between the germline ends. CDR3 length equals 13 residues. Here the CDR3 reads CASSQDGNYEQYF. The CDR3 coding sequence is TGCGCCAGCAGCCAAGACGGGAACTACGAGCAGTACTTC.

There are a few counts of this clonotype. This chain joins TRBV5-1 and TRBJ1-1; weak D call: TRBD1 (6 bases). Germline CDR1 is SGHRS and CDR2 is YFSETQ. V dropped 0 bases and J dropped 4 bases, with 13 bases sitting between them. There are 15 residues in the CDR3. The chain's CDR3 is CASSLEGGAGTEAFF. In DNA form, the CDR3 reads TGCGCCAGCAGCTTGGAGGGGGGCGCGGGCACTGAAGCTTTCTTT. Looking up the rest from reference TRBV5-1 and TRBJ1-1 gives the full variable domain: KAGVTQTPRYLIKTRGQQVTLSCSPISGHRSVSWYQQTPGQGLQFLFEYFSETQRNKGNFPGRFSGRQFSNSRSEMNVSTLELGDSALYLCASSLEGGAGTEAFFGQGTRLTVV.

The chain has TRBV6-5 and TRBJ2-3; D is unclear. The CDR3 is 17 residues long. The ends were cut back, 0 bases at V and 5 bases at J, with 18 bases in the middle. Germline values: CDR1 MNHEY, CDR2 SVGAGI. Here the CDR3 DNA reads TGTGCCAGCAGTTACTCTCCACTACGTGGGTGGGAAGATACGCAGTATTTT. The encoded protein is CASSYSPLRGWEDTQYF.

This clonotype turned up a few times. This chain links TRBV6-2 or TRBV6-3 with TRBJ1-1; D remains ambiguous. The CDR3 is 14 amino acids. V was cut by 6 bases and J by 0 bases, with 11 bases left in between. Germline V gene sequence: CDR1 MNHEY, CDR2 SVGEGT. CDR3: CASSWSMVNTEAFF. CDR3 nucleotides: TGTGCCAGCAGCTGGTCGATGGTGAACACTGAAGCTTTCTTT.

In this sample, this clonotype turned up many times. The V gene is TRBV12-3 or TRBV12-4, the J gene TRBJ2-3; 14 bases line up with TRBD2. J lost 5 bases, V lost 5 bases, and 12 bases had no gene match. The CDR3 contains 18 residues. The CDR3 coding sequence is TGTGCCAGCAGTCCCGGGACTAGCGGGGGACCTTGGCGAGATACGCAGTATTTT. Its translation is CASSPGTSGGPWRDTQYF.

This clonotype was counted only a few times. The gene calls are TRBV18 and TRBJ2-1; D uncertain. The CDR3 spans 15 residues. V was clipped by 5 bases and J by 2 bases, with 13 bases between them. CDR1 and CDR2 (germline): KGHSH, LQKENI. The DNA for the CDR3 is TGTGCCAGCTCATCCGACGTAGGACCCTACAATGAGCAGTTCTTC. The encoded protein is CASSSDVGPYNEQFF.

This clonotype was observed a handful of times. The rearrangement links TRBV5-1 to TRBJ2-5, with D hard to call. Germline CDR1 SGHRS, CDR2 YFSETQ. The CDR3 is made up of 13 amino acids. The V end was cut by 4 bases, the J end by 5 bases, with 12 bases between. The CDR3 here is CASSPPPWETQYF. In nucleotides, the CDR3 is TGCGCCAGCAGCCCGCCGCCGTGGGAGACCCAGTACTTC.

This chain joins TRBV20-1 and TRBJ2-2; D unresolved. The CDR3 length is 11 residues. Looked up from germline, CDR1 is DFQATT and CDR2 is SNEGSKA (reference sequence). V lost 3 bases and J lost 5, with 4 bases in between. The CDR3 region has the DNA TGCAGTGCTAGCGGGACCGGGGAGCTGTTTTTT. Translated: CSASGTGELFF.

The gene calls are TRBV29-1 and TRBJ2-5; 11 nucleotides align to TRBD2. The CDR3 covers 20 residues. J was trimmed by 2 bases and V by 5 bases; bases with no gene match: 22. Germline CDR1 SQVTM, CDR2 ANQGSEA. Here the CDR3 reads CSVWGHSVAGGPERQETQYF. CDR3 nucleotide sequence: TGCAGCGTTTGGGGGCATTCGGTAGCGGGAGGGCCCGAGAGGCAAGAGACCCAGTACTTC.

This chain uses TRBV9 with TRBJ2-5; 16 bases agree with TRBD2. This CDR3 comprises 16 residues. V gave up 2 bases and J gave up 5 bases; unmatched junction bases: 3. Germline values: CDR1 SGDLS, CDR2 YYNGEE. Here the CDR3 DNA reads TGTGCCAGCAGCGTGGGACTAGCGGGAGGGCCGGAGACCCAGTACTTC. Translation: CASSVGLAGGPETQYF.

This clonotype occurred many times. The V and J genes are TRBV12-3 or TRBV12-4 and TRBJ2-5, with 10 bases fitting TRBD2. With V trimmed by 3 bases and J by 6 bases, 7 bases remained unmatched. This CDR3 region has 15 residues. CDR3 in DNA: TGTGCCAGCAGTTTCGAGCGGGGGGGCATGAAGACCCAGTACTTC. Residues: CASSFERGGMKTQYF.

The chain combines TRBV6-1 with TRBJ2-3; the D gene could be TRBD1 or TRBD2 (5 bases each). V was pared by 10 bases and J by 0 bases, with 17 bases between. Looked up from germline, CDR1 is MNHNS and CDR2 is SASEGT. The CDR3 extends over 15 amino acids. This CDR3 is CATTPGRTSTDTQYF. The CDR3 DNA is TGTGCCACCACTCCGGGACGGACTAGCACAGATACGCAGTATTTT.

This clonotype was seen a few times. The chain joins TRBV25-1 to TRBJ2-1; the D is unclear. From germline, CDR1 is MGHDK and CDR2 SYGVNS. The V end lost 8 bases, the J end lost 5 bases, and 7 bases lay between the germline ends. The CDR3 extends over 11 amino acids. CDR3 DNA sequence: TGTGCCAGCCCCGCCAACAATGAGCAGTTCTTC. Residues: CASPANNEQFF. Supplemented by reference TRBV25-1 and TRBJ2-1, the full variable domain reads EADIYQTPRYLVIGTGKKITLECSQTMGHDKMYWYQQDPGMELHLIHYSYGVNSTEKGDLSSESTVSRIRTEHFPLTLESARPSHTSQYLCASPANNEQFFGPGTRLTVL.

This clonotype occurred a few times. The chain combines TRBV20-1 with TRBJ2-5; D is perhaps TRBD2 (5 bases). The CDR3 length is 12 residues. Germline V gene sequence: CDR1 DFQATT, CDR2 SNEGSKA (reference sequence). V was shortened by 3 bases and J by 0 bases, with 5 bases between the two germline ends. For the CDR3, the DNA is TGCAGTGCTAGCGGGGACCAAGAGACCCAGTACTTC. Amino acids: CSASGDQETQYF.

The gene calls are TRBV7-2 and TRBJ2-1; D is unresolved. Germline CDR1 reads SGHTA; CDR2 reads FQGNSA. V lost 5 bases and J lost 8, with 7 bases in between. The CDR3 covers 11 residues. CDR3 sequence (DNA): TGTGCCAGCAGCCGAATAGATGAGCAGTTCTTC. Protein: CASSRIDEQFF.

This chain connects TRBV6-6 to TRBJ2-1; D is uncertain. This CDR3 has 14 residues. The V gene lost 2 bases and the J gene lost 5 bases, with 10 bases spanning the gap. Germline CDR1 is MNHNY and CDR2 is SVGAGI (reference sequence). This CDR3 is CASSYPAFNNEQFF. CDR3 nucleotides: TGTGCCAGCAGTTACCCGGCATTTAACAATGAGCAGTTCTTC.

This clonotype was seen a handful of times. The V gene is TRBV20-1, the J gene TRBJ2-4, with 15 bases aligning to TRBD2. CDR1 DFQATT and CDR2 SNEGSKA come from the germline V gene (reference sequence). CDR3 size: 14 residues. The ends lost 5 bases at V and 10 bases at J; junction bases unmatched: 6. The CDR3 DNA sequence: TGCAGTGCTTCCGCCGGGACTAGCGGGGGGATTCAGTACTTC. It is translated as CSASAGTSGGIQYF.

The chain combines TRBV29-1 with TRBJ2-5, with 9 bases lining up with TRBD1. The CDR3 has 17 amino acids. After removal of 6 bases from V and 2 bases from J, the junction contained 16 bases not matched to a gene. Germline V gene sequence: CDR1 SQVTM, CDR2 ANQGSEA. The CDR3 DNA is TGCAGCGTGGCGGACAGGGACAGGGTTGGCCTACAAGAGACCCAGTACTTC. This codes for CSVADRDRVGLQETQYF.

This clonotype has only a few counts. The rearrangement joins TRBV4-1 to TRBJ2-7; 9 bases agree with TRBD1. Germline trimming cut 0 bases from V and 2 bases from J; bases unmatched to any gene: 2. Germline CDR1 and CDR2: MGHRA and YSYEKL. This CDR3 is 15 amino acids long. Here the CDR3 reads CASSQDWTGAYEQYF. The CDR3 DNA is TGCGCCAGCAGCCAAGATTGGACAGGGGCCTACGAGCAGTACTTC.

This clonotype was picked up a small number of times. V is TRBV4-3 and J is TRBJ2-2, with 9 bases that match TRBD2. This CDR3 is built from 16 residues. Germline CDR1 reads LGHNA; CDR2 reads YSLEER. V lost 3 bases and J lost 5; bases outside the gene matches: 7. The CDR3 nucleotides are TGCGCCAGCAGCCACGGTAGCGGGAGTAGTACCGGGGAGCTGTTTTTT. It specifies CASSHGSGSSTGELFF.

The chain links TRBV6-4 to TRBJ2-2; D not certain. The CDR3 has 13 residues. CDR1 and CDR2 from the germline V gene are MRHNA and SNTAGT. The V gene lost 2 bases and the J gene lost 7 bases, with 8 bases spanning the gap. CDR3 residues: CASSDPPNGELFF. Written as DNA, the CDR3 is TGTGCCAGCAGTGACCCGCCCAACGGGGAGCTGTTTTTT.

The chain recombines TRBV3-1 with TRBJ2-5, with 7 bases lining up with TRBD2. This CDR3 has 16 residues. Germline V gene data show CDR1 as LGHDT and CDR2 as YNNKEL (reference sequence). V lost 3 bases to trimming and J lost 2 bases; unmatched junction nucleotides: 9. In DNA form, the CDR3 reads TGTGCCAGCAGCCACCGAGCCCCTAGCGGACAAGAGACCCAGTACTTC. Translated: CASSHRAPSGQETQYF.

The rearrangement joins TRBV28 to TRBJ2-5; TRBD1 is a possible D gene (6 bases). This CDR3 contains 16 residues. Germline CDR1 reads MDHEN; CDR2 reads SYDVKM. Trimming stripped 3 bases from V and 6 bases from J, with 20 bases between. This CDR3 reads CASSLSPDRGRKTQYF. The CDR3 DNA sequence: TGTGCCAGCAGTTTGTCCCCGGACAGAGGACGGAAGACCCAGTACTTC.

There are a few counts of this clonotype. The rearrangement joins TRBV3-1 to TRBJ1-2; unclear D gene. The CDR3 consists of 15 residues. The V gene's germline CDR1 is LGHDT and CDR2 YNNKEL (reference sequence). Trimming shortened V by 3 bases and J by 4 bases, and 15 bases separated the two germline ends. DNA for the CDR3: TGTGCCAGCAGCCAGTCGACTGGAGTGGGCTATGGCTACACCTTC. This encodes CASSQSTGVGYGYTF.

This clonotype was observed at least ten times. This chain joins TRBV10-3 and TRBJ2-1; 9 positions agree with TRBD2. CDR3 size: 15 residues. Germline V gene data show CDR1 as ENHRY and CDR2 as SYGVKD. The V and J ends lost 5 bases and 0 bases, in that order; junction bases with no gene match: 2. The CDR3 DNA reads as TGTGCCATCAGTCTAGCGGGACTCTCCTACAATGAGCAGTTCTTC. It specifies CAISLAGLSYNEQFF.

This chain connects TRBV4-1 to TRBJ1-3, with D possibly matching TRBD1 (5 bases). This CDR3 contains 13 residues. The V gene lost 6 bases and the J gene lost 4 bases, with 10 bases spanning the gap. Germline V lookup: CDR1 MGHRA, CDR2 YSYEKL. The CDR3 DNA is TGCGCCAGCAGTCCAGGACACGGAAACACCATATATTTT. It yields the protein CASSPGHGNTIYF.

The chain is built from TRBV3-1 and TRBJ2-1; the match to TRBD2 covers 12 bases. V trimming: 4 bases; J trimming: 2 bases; junction bases outside the gene matches: 12. This CDR3 has 19 amino acids. The V gene's germline CDR1 is LGHDT and CDR2 YNNKEL (reference sequence). The CDR3 protein is CASSPGTSGFMGAYNEQFF. For the CDR3, the DNA is TGTGCCAGCAGCCCGGGGACTAGCGGGTTTATGGGGGCCTACAATGAGCAGTTCTTC.